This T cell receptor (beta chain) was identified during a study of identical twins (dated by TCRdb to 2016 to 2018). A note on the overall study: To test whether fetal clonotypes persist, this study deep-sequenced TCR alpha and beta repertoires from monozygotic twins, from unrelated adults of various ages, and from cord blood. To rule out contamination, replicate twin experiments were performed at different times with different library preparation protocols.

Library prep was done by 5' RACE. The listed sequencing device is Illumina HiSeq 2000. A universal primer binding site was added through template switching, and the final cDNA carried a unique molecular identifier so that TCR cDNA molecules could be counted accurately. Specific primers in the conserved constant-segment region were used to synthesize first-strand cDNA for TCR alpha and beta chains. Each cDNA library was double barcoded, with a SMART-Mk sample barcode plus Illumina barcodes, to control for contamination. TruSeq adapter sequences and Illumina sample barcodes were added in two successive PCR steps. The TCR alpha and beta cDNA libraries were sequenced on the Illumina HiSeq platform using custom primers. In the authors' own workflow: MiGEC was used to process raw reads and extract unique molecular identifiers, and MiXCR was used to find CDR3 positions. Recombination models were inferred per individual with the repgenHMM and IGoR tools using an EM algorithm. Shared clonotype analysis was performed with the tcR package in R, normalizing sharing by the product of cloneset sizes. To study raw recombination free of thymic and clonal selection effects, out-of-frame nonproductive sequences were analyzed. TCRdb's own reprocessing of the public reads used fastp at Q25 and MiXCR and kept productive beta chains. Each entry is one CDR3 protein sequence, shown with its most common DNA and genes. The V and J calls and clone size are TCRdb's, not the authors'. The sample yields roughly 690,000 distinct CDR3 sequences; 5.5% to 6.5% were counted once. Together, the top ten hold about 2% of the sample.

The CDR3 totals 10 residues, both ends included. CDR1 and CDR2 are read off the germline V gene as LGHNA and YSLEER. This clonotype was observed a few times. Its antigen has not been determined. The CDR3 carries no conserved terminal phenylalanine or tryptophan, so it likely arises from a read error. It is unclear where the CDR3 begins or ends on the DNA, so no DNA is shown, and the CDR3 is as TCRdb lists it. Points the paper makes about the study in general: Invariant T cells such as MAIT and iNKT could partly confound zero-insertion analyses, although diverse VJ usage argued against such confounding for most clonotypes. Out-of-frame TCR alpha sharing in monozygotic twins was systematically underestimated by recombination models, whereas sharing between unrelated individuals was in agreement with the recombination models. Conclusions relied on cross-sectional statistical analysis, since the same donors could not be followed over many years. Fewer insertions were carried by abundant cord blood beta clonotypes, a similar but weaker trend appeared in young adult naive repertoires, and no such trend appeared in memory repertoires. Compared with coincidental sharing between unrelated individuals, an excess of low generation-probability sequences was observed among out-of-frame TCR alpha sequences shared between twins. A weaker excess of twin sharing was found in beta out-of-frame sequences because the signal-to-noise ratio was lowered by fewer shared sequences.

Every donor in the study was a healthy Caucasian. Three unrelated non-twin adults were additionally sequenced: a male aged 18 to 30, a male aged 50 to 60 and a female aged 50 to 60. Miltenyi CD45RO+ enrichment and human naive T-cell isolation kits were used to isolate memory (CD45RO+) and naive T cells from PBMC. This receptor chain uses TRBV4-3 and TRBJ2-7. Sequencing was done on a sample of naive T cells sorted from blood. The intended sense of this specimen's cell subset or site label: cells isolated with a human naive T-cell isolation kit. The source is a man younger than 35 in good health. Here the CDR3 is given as CASSHHIKRL.